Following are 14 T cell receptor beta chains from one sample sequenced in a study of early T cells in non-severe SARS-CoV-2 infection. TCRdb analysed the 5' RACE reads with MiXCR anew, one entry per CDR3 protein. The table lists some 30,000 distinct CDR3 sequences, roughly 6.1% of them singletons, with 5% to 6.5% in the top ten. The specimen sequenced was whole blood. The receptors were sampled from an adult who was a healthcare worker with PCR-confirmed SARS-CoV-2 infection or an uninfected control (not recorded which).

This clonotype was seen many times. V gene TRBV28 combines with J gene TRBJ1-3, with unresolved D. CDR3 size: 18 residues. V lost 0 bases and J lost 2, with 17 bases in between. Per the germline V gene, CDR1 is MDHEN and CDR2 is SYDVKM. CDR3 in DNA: TGTGCCAGCAGTTTATGGGGGATTCGGGTGTCTGCTGGAAACACCATATATTTT. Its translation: CASSLWGIRVSAGNTIYF. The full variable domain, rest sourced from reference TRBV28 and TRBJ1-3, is DVKVTQSSRYLVKRTGEKVFLECVQDMDHENMFWYRQDPGLGLRLIYFSYDVKMKEKGDIPEGYSVSREKKERFSLILESASTNQTSMYLCASSLWGIRVSAGNTIYFGEGSWLTVV.

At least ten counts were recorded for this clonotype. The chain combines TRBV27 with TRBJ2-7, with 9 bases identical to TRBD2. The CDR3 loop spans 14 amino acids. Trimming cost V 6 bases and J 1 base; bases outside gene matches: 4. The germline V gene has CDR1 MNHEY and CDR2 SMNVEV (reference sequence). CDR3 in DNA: TGTGCCAGCAGCCGGACTAGCGCGTCCTACGAGCAGTACTTC. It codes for CASSRTSASYEQYF.

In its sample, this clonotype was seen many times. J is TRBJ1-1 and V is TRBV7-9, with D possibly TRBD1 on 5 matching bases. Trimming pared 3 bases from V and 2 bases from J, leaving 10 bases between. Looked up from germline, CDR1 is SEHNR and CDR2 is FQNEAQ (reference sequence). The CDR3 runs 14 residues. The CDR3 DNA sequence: TGTGCCAGCAGCTTTTCCCGGGACAACACTGAAGCTTTCTTT. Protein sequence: CASSFSRDNTEAFF.

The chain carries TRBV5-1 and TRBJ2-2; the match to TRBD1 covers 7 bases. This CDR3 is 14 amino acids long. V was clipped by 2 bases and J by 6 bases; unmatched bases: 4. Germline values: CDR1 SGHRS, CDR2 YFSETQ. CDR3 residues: CASSFGTAPGELFF. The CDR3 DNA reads TGCGCCAGCAGCTTTGGGACAGCTCCCGGGGAGCTGTTTTTT.

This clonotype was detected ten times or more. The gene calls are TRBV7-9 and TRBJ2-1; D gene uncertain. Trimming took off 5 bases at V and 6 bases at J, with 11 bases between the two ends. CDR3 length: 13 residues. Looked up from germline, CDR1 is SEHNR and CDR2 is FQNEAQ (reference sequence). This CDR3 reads CASSQLSLNEQFF. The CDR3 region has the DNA TGTGCCAGCAGCCAACTATCGCTCAATGAGCAGTTCTTC.

CDR3 DNA: TGTGCCAGCAGGGGGGCGCCGGACACCGGGGAGCTGTTTTTT. The encoded protein is CASRGAPDTGELFF. The chain is built from TRBV12-3 or TRBV12-4 and TRBJ2-2, with D possibly matching TRBD1 (6 bases). The CDR3 has 14 amino acids. Trimming stripped 6 bases from V and 3 bases from J, with 11 bases between.

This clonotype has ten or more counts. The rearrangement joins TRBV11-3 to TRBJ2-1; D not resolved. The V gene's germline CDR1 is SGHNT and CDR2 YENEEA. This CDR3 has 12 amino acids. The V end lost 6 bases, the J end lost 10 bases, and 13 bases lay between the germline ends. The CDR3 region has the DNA TGTGCCAGCAGTTCTGGGTCCAGGGAGCAGTTCTTC. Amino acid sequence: CASSSGSREQFF.

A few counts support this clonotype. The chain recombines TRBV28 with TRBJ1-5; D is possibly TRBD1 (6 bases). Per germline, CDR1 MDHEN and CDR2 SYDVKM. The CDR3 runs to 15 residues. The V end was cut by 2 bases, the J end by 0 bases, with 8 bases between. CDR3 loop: CASSLPGDSNQPQHF. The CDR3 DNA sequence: TGTGCCAGCAGTTTACCAGGGGATAGCAATCAGCCCCAGCATTTT.

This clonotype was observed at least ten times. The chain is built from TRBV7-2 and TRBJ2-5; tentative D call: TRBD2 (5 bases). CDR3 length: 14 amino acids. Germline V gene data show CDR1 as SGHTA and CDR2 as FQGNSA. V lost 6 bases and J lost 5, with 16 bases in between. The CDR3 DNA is TGTGCCAGCAGTACTCGTGGAGGTTCGGAGACCCAGTACTTC. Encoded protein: CASSTRGGSETQYF.

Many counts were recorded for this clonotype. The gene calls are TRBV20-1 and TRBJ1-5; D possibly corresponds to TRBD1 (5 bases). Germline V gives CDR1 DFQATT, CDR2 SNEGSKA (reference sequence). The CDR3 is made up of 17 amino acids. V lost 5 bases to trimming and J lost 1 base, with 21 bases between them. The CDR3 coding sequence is TGCAGTGCTCCCCATAAGGGAGGGGTCCCCAGCAATCAGCCCCAGCATTTT. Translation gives CSAPHKGGVPSNQPQHF.

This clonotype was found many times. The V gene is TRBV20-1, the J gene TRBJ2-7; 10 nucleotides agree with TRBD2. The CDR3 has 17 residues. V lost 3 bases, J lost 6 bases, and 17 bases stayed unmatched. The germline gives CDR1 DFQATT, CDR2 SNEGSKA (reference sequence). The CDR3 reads CSASPIGRLAGDSEQYF. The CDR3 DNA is TGCAGTGCTAGTCCGATCGGTCGGCTAGCGGGAGACAGCGAGCAGTACTTC.

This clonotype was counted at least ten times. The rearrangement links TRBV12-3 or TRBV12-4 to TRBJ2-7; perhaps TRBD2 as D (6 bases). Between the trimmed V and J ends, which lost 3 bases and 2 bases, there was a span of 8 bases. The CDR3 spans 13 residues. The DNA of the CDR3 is TGTGCCAGCAGTTTGGGGGGTCCCTACGAGCAGTACTTC. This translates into CASSLGGPYEQYF.

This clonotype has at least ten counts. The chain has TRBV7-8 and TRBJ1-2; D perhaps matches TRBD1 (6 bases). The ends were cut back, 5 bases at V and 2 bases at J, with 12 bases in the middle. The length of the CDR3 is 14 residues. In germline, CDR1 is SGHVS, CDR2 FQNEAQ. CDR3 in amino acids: CASSPSTGNYGYTF. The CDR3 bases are TGTGCCAGCAGCCCCAGCACAGGGAACTATGGCTACACCTTC.

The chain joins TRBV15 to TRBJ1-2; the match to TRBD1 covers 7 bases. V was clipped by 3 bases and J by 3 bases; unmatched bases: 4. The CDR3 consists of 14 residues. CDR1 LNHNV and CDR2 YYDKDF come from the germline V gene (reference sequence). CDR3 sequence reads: CATSRDRTYYGYTF. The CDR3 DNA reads TGTGCCACCAGCAGGGACAGGACTTACTATGGCTACACCTTC.